A single sample gave rise to the 2 T cell receptor beta chains below, sequenced in a study of blood T cells in healthy people across ages. The second PCR ran about 6 to 12 cycles with a sample-barcoded 5' primer and J-beta primers. MiXCR, run by TCRdb on the 5' RACE reads, gives a single entry per CDR3 protein. The profile shows more than 1.4 million distinct CDR3 sequences, about 43% of them singletons. Sequenced: blood. The receptors shown here come from a woman younger than 35 in good health.

The chain joins TRBV2 to TRBJ2-7, with 10 positions matching TRBD2. Per the germline V gene, CDR1 is SNHLY and CDR2 is FYNNEI. This CDR3 comprises 14 residues. With 8 bases clipped from V and 7 bases from J, the junction kept 11 bases outside the gene matches. CDR3: CASRGSGGYNEQYF. CDR3 coding DNA: TGTGCCAGCCGTGGTAGCGGGGGGTACAATGAGCAGTACTTC.

This clonotype was recorded at least ten times. The V and J genes are TRBV24-1 and TRBJ2-7; unclear D gene. Trimming left V 10 bases short and J 0 bases short, with 9 bases between. Germline loops: CDR1 KGHDR, CDR2 SFDVKD. The CDR3 contains 12 residues. The CDR3 DNA sequence: TGTGCCACAGAAGGGTCCTCCTACGAGCAGTACTTC. Amino acid sequence: CATEGSSYEQYF.